The 7 T cell receptor beta chains in this list originate from one sample, sequenced in a study of tumor and adjacent non-tumor tissue in lung cancer. RNA was extracted from bulk tissue without any cell sorting. The normal lung tissue was taken more than 3 cm from the tumor edge. The library came from three nested PCR rounds adapted from ARM-PCR protocols. TCRdb analysed the multiplex PCR reads with MiXCR anew, one entry per CDR3 protein. This table has about 50,000 distinct CDR3 sequences, 74% appearing once. Material for sequencing was distant non-tumor lung tissue. All receptors derive from a woman in her sixties or seventies with non-small cell lung cancer.

With regard to this clonotype: This CDR3 is missing its conserved last phenylalanine or tryptophan, likely due to a read error. No DNA is shown, since the ends of the CDR3 on it are uncertain; the CDR3 is the one TCRdb lists. This chain links TRBV28 with TRBJ2-4; the table's TRBD1 call for D was not verified on the DNA. The CDR3 is 17 residues long, ends included. Germline V gene lookup returns CDR1 MDHEN and CDR2 SYDVKM. CDR3 amino acids: CASSLLADPGGKNIHYL.

Notes on this clonotype: This may be a read error: a much more frequent sequence differs by one nucleotide. The gene calls are TRBV20-1 and TRBJ2-1; 15 positions agree with TRBD2. Trimming at V came to 7 bases and at J to 9 bases, leaving 4 bases not matched to a gene. The length of the CDR3 is 13 residues. CDR1 and CDR2 (germline): DFQATT, SNEGSKA (reference sequence). The CDR3 here is CSEGGLAGGEQFF. The DNA of the CDR3 is TGCAGTGAAGGGGGACTAGCGGGGGGTGAGCAGTTCTTC.

On this clonotype itself: An end of the junction does not agree with germline; a read error may underlie this. The chain couples TRBV4-3 to TRBJ2-1, with D uncertain. The CDR3 covers 13 residues. CDR1 and CDR2 (germline): LGHNA, YSLEER. The CDR3 protein is CSSSPERWDDQFF. CDR3 sequence (DNA): TGCTCCAGCAGTCCCGAAAGGTGGGATGATCAGTTCTTC.

The V call is TRBV11-2, the J call TRBJ2-7; 11 bases line up with TRBD2. V was pared by 7 bases and J by 8 bases, with 10 bases of the junction left unmatched. Per germline, CDR1 SGHAT and CDR2 FQNNGV. The CDR3 length is 14 residues. Written as DNA, the CDR3 is TGTGCCAGCAACAATAGCGGGGGGGCCGTCAAGCAGTACGTC. This sequence encodes CASNNSGGAVKQYV.

This clonotype has just one count. Compared with germline, one end of the junction differs, possibly owing to a read error. The chain combines TRBV4-1 with TRBJ1-1; the match to TRBD1 covers 10 bases. Germline loops: CDR1 MGHRA, CDR2 YSYEKL. The CDR3 is made up of 15 amino acids. CDR3 in amino acids: CASSQGQGAMAKASF. DNA for the CDR3: TGCGCCAGCAGCCAAGGACAGGGGGCGATGGCTAAAGCTTCCTTT.

Of note for this clonotype: Compared with germline, one end of the junction differs, possibly owing to a read error. DNA for the CDR3: TGTCCCAGCAAGGGGTCGAGCAACCAAGAGACCCAGTACTTC. It codes for CPSKGSSNQETQYF. The chain recombines TRBV11-2 with TRBJ2-5; D might be TRBD1 (5 bases). Germline values: CDR1 SGHAT, CDR2 FQNNGV. This CDR3 contains 14 residues.

On this clonotype: Being one base from a much bigger clone, this may be a read error. The V gene is TRBV6-4, the J gene TRBJ2-1; TRBD2 matches 11 bases. The germline gives CDR1 MRHNA, CDR2 SNTAGT. The ends lost 0 bases at V and 6 bases at J; junction bases unmatched: 1. This CDR3 region has 15 residues. The CDR3 is CASSDSSGGVNEQFF. The CDR3 bases are TGTGCCAGCAGTGACTCTAGCGGGGGGGTCAATGAGCAGTTCTTC.